This T cell receptor beta chain was sequenced for a study of monozygotic twins with inflammatory bowel disease. The template-switching step introduced UMIs that carried a 6-nucleotide sample barcode. No DNA is given; TCRdb re-called the 5' RACE reads and lists each CDR3 protein once. The record lists about 150,000 distinct CDR3 sequences, of which the ten most abundant hold around 1.3%. Per donor, 2.5 to 3 ml of blood was collected and frozen. Germline V gene sequence: CDR1 MDHEN, CDR2 SYDVKM. The CDR3 runs 14 residues. The chain has TRBV28 and TRBJ2-7; as DNA is missing, the TRBD1 call by TCRdb cannot be tested. The receptor was derived from a human donor with ulcerative colitis or Crohn's disease, or a healthy co-twin of an affected twin (not recorded which). The sequenced sample was blood. Here the CDR3 reads CASSRTGVSYEQYF.